The rows below give T cell receptor beta chains drawn from one sample of a study of CD8 T cells in ankylosing spondylitis. A single record per CDR3 protein comes from TCRdb applying MiXCR to the 5' RACE reads. The sample shows 220,000 or so distinct CDR3 sequences, roughly a tenth of them seen only once. Sequenced input: blood, either unsorted or a sorted T cell fraction (not recorded which). These receptors were taken from a male donor with ankylosing spondylitis or in good health (not recorded which). Each CDR3 is given with its conserved first and last residue. A D gene is named only where the DNA matches it firmly. Not all rows give a size; the values are once, few, many and, for expanded clones, a class.

D gene: NA; clone size: many; J gene: TRBJ1-6; V gene: TRBV5-1; CDR3 protein: CASSLSRDNSPLHF; CDR3 DNA: TGCGCCAGCAGCTTGTCCAGGGATAATTCACCCCTCCACTTT
D gene: TRBD2; clone size: NA; J gene: TRBJ2-3; V gene: TRBV7-2; CDR3 protein: CASSLLAGGTDTQNF; CDR3 DNA: TGTGCCAGCAGCTTATTAGCGGGGGGCACAGATACGCAGAATTTT
D gene: TRBD2; clone size: few; J gene: TRBJ2-1; V gene: TRBV5-1; CDR3 protein: CASSTTSGSYNEQFF; CDR3 DNA: TGCGCCAGCAGCACCACTAGCGGCTCCTACAATGAGCAGTTCTTC
D gene: NA; clone size: many; J gene: TRBJ1-5; V gene: TRBV3-1; CDR3 protein: CASSQDVTLQPQHF; CDR3 DNA: TGTGCCAGCAGCCAAGATGTTACACTTCAGCCCCAGCATTTT
D gene: NA; clone size: many; J gene: TRBJ2-2; V gene: TRBV12-3/TRBV12-4; CDR3 protein: CASLGGPGELFF; CDR3 DNA: TGTGCCAGCTTAGGAGGCCCCGGGGAGCTGTTTTTT
D gene: NA; clone size: many; J gene: TRBJ1-1; V gene: TRBV7-2; CDR3 protein: CASSLDRVAEAFF; CDR3 DNA: TGTGCCAGCAGCTTAGACAGGGTGGCTGAAGCTTTCTTT
D gene: NA; clone size: many; J gene: TRBJ1-5; V gene: TRBV5-6; CDR3 protein: CASSPPFQGQPQHF; CDR3 DNA: TGTGCCAGCAGCCCCCCCTTCCAAGGTCAGCCCCAGCATTTT
D gene: NA; clone size: NA; J gene: TRBJ2-5; V gene: TRBV7-6; CDR3 protein: CASSLGDQGETQYF; CDR3 DNA: TGTGCCAGCAGCTTAGGAGACCAGGGAGAGACCCAGTACTTC
D gene: TRBD1; clone size: many; J gene: TRBJ2-7; V gene: TRBV19; CDR3 protein: CASSPDRANYEQYF; CDR3 DNA: TGTGCCAGTAGCCCTGACAGGGCCAACTACGAGCAGTACTTC
D gene: NA; clone size: NA; J gene: TRBJ2-6; V gene: TRBV21-1; CDR3 protein: CASINPPGLGANVLTF; CDR3 DNA: TGTGCCAGCATCAACCCCCCAGGGCTTGGGGCCAACGTCCTGACTTTC
D gene: NA; clone size: NA; J gene: TRBJ2-1; V gene: TRBV15; CDR3 protein: CATSRPEVLSYNEQFF; CDR3 DNA: TGTGCCACCAGCAGACCTGAAGTCCTAAGTTACAATGAGCAGTTCTTC
D gene: NA; clone size: many; J gene: TRBJ2-3; V gene: TRBV15; CDR3 protein: CATSRQQGWTDTQYF; CDR3 DNA: TGTGCCACCAGCAGACAGCAGGGCTGGACAGATACGCAGTATTTT
D gene: TRBD2; clone size: NA; J gene: TRBJ2-3; V gene: TRBV6-2/TRBV6-3; CDR3 protein: CASSYTGGTSSLTSTDTQYF; CDR3 DNA: TGTGCCAGCAGTTACACCGGCGGGACTAGCAGTCTCACTAGCACAGATACGCAGTATTTT
D gene: NA; clone size: few; J gene: TRBJ1-2; V gene: TRBV29-1; CDR3 protein: CSVVEGGPSYGYTF; CDR3 DNA: TGCAGCGTTGTTGAAGGGGGACCAAGCTATGGCTACACCTTC
D gene: TRBD2; clone size: many; J gene: TRBJ2-5; V gene: TRBV29-1; CDR3 protein: CSVAGRGRQETQYF; CDR3 DNA: TGCAGCGTTGCCGGGAGGGGCCGGCAAGAGACCCAGTACTTC
D gene: NA; clone size: once; J gene: TRBJ2-1; V gene: TRBV28; CDR3 protein: CASSLLVEQFF; CDR3 DNA: TGTGCCAGCAGTTTACTCGTTGAGCAGTTCTTC
D gene: TRBD2; clone size: many; J gene: TRBJ2-3; V gene: TRBV6-1; CDR3 protein: CASSELAGRHTQYF; CDR3 DNA: TGTGCCAGCAGTGAATTAGCGGGGCGACATACGCAGTATTTT
D gene: NA; clone size: few; J gene: TRBJ2-7; V gene: TRBV27; CDR3 protein: CASSSPGGGNEQYF; CDR3 DNA: TGTGCCAGCAGTTCTCCAGGGGGGGGAAACGAGCAGTACTTC
D gene: TRBD2; clone size: NA; J gene: TRBJ2-1; V gene: TRBV25-1; CDR3 protein: CASSTLAGGVPYNEQFF; CDR3 DNA: TGTGCCAGCAGTACCCTAGCGGGGGGGGTCCCCTACAATGAGCAGTTCTTC
D gene: NA; clone size: few; J gene: TRBJ2-3; V gene: TRBV5-1; CDR3 protein: CASSLGLVTDADTQYF; CDR3 DNA: TGCGCCAGCAGCTTGGGACTAGTGACTGACGCAGATACGCAGTATTTT
D gene: NA; clone size: many; J gene: TRBJ2-5; V gene: TRBV5-5; CDR3 protein: CASSLDILKGAGAQYF; CDR3 DNA: TGTGCCAGCAGCTTGGATATCCTGAAAGGGGCCGGGGCCCAGTACTTC
D gene: TRBD2; clone size: NA; J gene: TRBJ2-7; V gene: TRBV20-1; CDR3 protein: CSARDPLAGASSYEQYF; CDR3 DNA: TGCAGTGCTAGAGATCCCCTAGCGGGGGCGAGCTCCTACGAGCAGTACTTC
D gene: TRBD2; clone size: NA; J gene: TRBJ2-3; V gene: TRBV12-3/TRBV12-4; CDR3 protein: CATCARIAGGPTDTQYF; CDR3 DNA: TGTGCCACCTGCGCGAGAATAGCGGGGGGACCCACAGATACGCAGTATTTT
D gene: TRBD2; clone size: NA; J gene: TRBJ2-1; V gene: TRBV11-1; CDR3 protein: CASSLVGLAGGLYNEQFF; CDR3 DNA: TGTGCCAGCAGCTTAGTGGGACTAGCGGGGGGCCTCTACAATGAGCAGTTCTTC
D gene: TRBD2; clone size: NA; J gene: TRBJ2-5; V gene: TRBV3-1; CDR3 protein: CACCHPLSGGAIETQYF; CDR3 DNA: TGTGCCTGCTGCCATCCTTTGAGCGGGGGGGCGATCGAGACCCAGTACTTC
D gene: NA; clone size: NA; J gene: TRBJ2-2; V gene: TRBV7-9; CDR3 protein: CASSLDRISTGELFF; CDR3 DNA: TGTGCCAGCAGCTTGGACCGGATCTCCACCGGGGAGCTGTTTTTT
D gene: NA; clone size: few; J gene: TRBJ2-2; V gene: TRBV2; CDR3 protein: CASSELTGTGELFF; CDR3 DNA: TGTGCCAGCAGTGAATTGACAGGAACCGGGGAGCTGTTTTTT
D gene: TRBD1; clone size: many; J gene: TRBJ1-5; V gene: TRBV20-1; CDR3 protein: CSAYPTGGNQPQHF; CDR3 DNA: TGCAGTGCTTATCCGACAGGGGGGAATCAGCCCCAGCATTTT
D gene: TRBD1; clone size: few; J gene: TRBJ1-5; V gene: TRBV2; CDR3 protein: CASSAGQNNQPQHF; CDR3 DNA: TGTGCCAGCAGTGCGGGACAGAACAATCAGCCCCAGCATTTT
D gene: NA; clone size: NA; J gene: TRBJ2-5; V gene: TRBV6-1; CDR3 protein: CASSGAGPQETQYF; CDR3 DNA: TGTGCCAGCAGTGGGGCAGGGCCACAAGAGACCCAGTACTTC
D gene: NA; clone size: NA; J gene: TRBJ2-7; V gene: TRBV27; CDR3 protein: CASSQGGPNEQYF; CDR3 DNA: TGTGCCAGCAGTCAAGGAGGGCCCAACGAGCAGTACTTC
D gene: NA; clone size: NA; J gene: TRBJ2-5; V gene: TRBV6-5; CDR3 protein: CASSSSSGEYQETQYF; CDR3 DNA: TGTGCCAGCAGTTCCTCTTCGGGGGAGTACCAAGAGACCCAGTACTTC
D gene: TRBD1; clone size: few; J gene: TRBJ2-7; V gene: TRBV12-3/TRBV12-4; CDR3 protein: CASTVRQGKHEQYF; CDR3 DNA: TGTGCCAGCACTGTAAGACAGGGGAAACACGAGCAGTACTTC
D gene: NA; clone size: few; J gene: TRBJ1-2; V gene: TRBV7-8; CDR3 protein: CASSLGRDRGYPF; CDR3 DNA: TGTGCCAGCAGCCTAGGCAGGGATCGGGGCTACCCCTTC
D gene: NA; clone size: many; J gene: TRBJ1-1; V gene: TRBV20-1; CDR3 protein: CSAANPVVTEAFF; CDR3 DNA: TGCAGTGCAGCGAACCCTGTGGTCACTGAAGCTTTCTTT
D gene: NA; clone size: many; J gene: TRBJ1-1; V gene: TRBV5-1; CDR3 protein: CASSPRMRDTEAFF; CDR3 DNA: TGCGCCAGCAGCCCCAGGATGAGGGACACTGAAGCTTTCTTT
D gene: TRBD2; clone size: many; J gene: TRBJ2-5; V gene: TRBV3-1; CDR3 protein: CASSQSGVETQYF; CDR3 DNA: TGTGCCAGCAGCCAGAGCGGGGTTGAGACCCAGTACTTC
D gene: NA; clone size: many; J gene: TRBJ2-5; V gene: TRBV9; CDR3 protein: CASSVSNWGETQYF; CDR3 DNA: TGTGCCAGCAGCGTGTCCAACTGGGGGGAGACCCAGTACTTC
D gene: NA; clone size: many; J gene: TRBJ1-5; V gene: TRBV5-1; CDR3 protein: CASSPGTVNQPQHF; CDR3 DNA: TGCGCCAGCAGCCCCGGGACCGTTAATCAGCCCCAGCATTTT
D gene: NA; clone size: many; J gene: TRBJ1-5; V gene: TRBV12-3/TRBV12-4; CDR3 protein: CASSLSSTGRNQPQHF; CDR3 DNA: TGTGCCAGCAGTTTATCGAGCACAGGGCGAAATCAGCCCCAGCATTTT